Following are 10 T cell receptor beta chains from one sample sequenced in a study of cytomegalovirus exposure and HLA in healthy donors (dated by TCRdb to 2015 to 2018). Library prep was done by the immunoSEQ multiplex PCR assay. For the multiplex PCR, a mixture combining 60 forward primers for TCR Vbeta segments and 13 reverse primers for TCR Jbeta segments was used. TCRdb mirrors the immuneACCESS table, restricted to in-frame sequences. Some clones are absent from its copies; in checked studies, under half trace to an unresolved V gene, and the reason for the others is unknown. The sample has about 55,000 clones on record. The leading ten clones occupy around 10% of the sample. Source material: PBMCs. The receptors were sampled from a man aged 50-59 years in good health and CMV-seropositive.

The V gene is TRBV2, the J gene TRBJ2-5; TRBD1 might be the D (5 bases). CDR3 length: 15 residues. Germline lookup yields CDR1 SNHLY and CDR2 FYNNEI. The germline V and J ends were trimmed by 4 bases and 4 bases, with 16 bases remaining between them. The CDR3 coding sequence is TGTGCCAGCAGTGCGATGGCGGCCCAGGGAGAGACCCAGTACTTC. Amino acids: CASSAMAAQGETQYF.

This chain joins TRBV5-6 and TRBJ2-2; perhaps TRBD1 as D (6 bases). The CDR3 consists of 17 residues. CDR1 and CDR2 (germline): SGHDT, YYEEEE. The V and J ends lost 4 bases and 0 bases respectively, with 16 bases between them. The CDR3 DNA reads TGTGCCAGCAGCGCCCTTGACAGGCCATCGAACACCGGGGAGCTGTTTTTT. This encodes CASSALDRPSNTGELFF.

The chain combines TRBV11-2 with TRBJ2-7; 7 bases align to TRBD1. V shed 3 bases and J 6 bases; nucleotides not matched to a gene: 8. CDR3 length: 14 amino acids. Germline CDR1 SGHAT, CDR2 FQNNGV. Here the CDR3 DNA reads TGTGCCAGCAGCTTGGGACCGGGACAGAGCGAGCAGTACTTC. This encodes CASSLGPGQSEQYF.

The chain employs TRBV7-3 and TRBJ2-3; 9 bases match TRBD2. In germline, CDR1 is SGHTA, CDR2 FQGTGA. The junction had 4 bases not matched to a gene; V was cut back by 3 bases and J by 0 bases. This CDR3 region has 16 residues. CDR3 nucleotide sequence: TGTGCCAGCAGCTTCGGGCTAGCGGGGAGCACAGATACGCAGTATTTT. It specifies CASSFGLAGSTDTQYF. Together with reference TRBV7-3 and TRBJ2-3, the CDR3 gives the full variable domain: GAGVSQTPSNKVTEKGKYVELRCDPISGHTALYWYRQSLGQGPEFLIYFQGTGAADDSGLPNDRFFAVRPEGSVSTLKIQRTERGDSAVYLCASSFGLAGSTDTQYFGPGTRLTVL.

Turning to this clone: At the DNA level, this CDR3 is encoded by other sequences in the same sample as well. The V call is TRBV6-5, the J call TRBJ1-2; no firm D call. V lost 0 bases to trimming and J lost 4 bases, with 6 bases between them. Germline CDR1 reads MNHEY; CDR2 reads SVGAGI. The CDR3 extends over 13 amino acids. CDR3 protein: CASSYSEGYGYTF. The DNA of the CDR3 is TGTGCCAGCAGTTACTCGGAGGGCTATGGCTACACCTTC.

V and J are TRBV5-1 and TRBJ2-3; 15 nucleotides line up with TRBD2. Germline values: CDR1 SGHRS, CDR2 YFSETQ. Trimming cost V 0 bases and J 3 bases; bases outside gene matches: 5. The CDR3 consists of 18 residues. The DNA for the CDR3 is TGCGCCAGCAGCTTGGGGACTAGCGGGGGGGCCGTAACAGATACGCAGTATTTT. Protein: CASSLGTSGGAVTDTQYF.

The CDR3 here is CASSQDRGARGGYTF. Here the CDR3 DNA reads TGCGCCAGCAGCCAAGATCGTGGAGCTCGGGGTGGCTACACCTTC. The J gene is TRBJ1-2, the V gene TRBV4-3; D not resolved. The CDR3 spans 15 residues. Germline V CDR1 and CDR2: LGHNA, YSLEER. Trimming took off 0 bases at V and 7 bases at J, with 15 bases between the two ends.

The CDR3 DNA follows: TGTGCCAGCAGTTACTCGAACAGGGGGAGTACTGAAGCTTTCTTT. Translating it yields CASSYSNRGSTEAFF. V gene TRBV6-6 combines with J gene TRBJ1-1, with TRBD1 matching 8 bases. The CDR3 extends over 15 amino acids. In germline, CDR1 is MNHNY, CDR2 SVGAGI (reference sequence). Germline trimming cut 0 bases from V and 5 bases from J; bases unmatched to any gene: 5.

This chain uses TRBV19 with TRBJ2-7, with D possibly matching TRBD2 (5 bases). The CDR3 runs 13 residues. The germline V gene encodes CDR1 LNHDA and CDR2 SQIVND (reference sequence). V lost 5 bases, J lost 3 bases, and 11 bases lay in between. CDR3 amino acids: CASSSGGSYEQYF. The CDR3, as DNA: TGTGCCAGTAGTTCTGGAGGTAGCTACGAGCAGTACTTC.

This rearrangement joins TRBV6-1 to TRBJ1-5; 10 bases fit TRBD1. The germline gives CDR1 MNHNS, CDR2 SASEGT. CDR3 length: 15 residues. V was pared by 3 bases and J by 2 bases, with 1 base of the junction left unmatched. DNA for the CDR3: TGTGCCAGCAGTGATGGGACAGGGGGCAATCAGCCCCAGCATTTT. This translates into CASSDGTGGNQPQHF.